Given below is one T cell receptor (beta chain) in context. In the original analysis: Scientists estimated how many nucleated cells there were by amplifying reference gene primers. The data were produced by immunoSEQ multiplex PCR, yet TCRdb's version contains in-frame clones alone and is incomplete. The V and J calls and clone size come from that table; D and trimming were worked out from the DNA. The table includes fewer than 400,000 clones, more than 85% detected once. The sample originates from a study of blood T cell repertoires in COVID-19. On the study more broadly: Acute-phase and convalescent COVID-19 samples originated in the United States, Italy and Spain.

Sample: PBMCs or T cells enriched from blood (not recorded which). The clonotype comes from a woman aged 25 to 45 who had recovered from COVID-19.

The CDR3 sequence: CASNRRENSPLHF. Here the CDR3 DNA reads TGTGCCAGCAACAGGAGGGAAAATTCACCCCTCCACTTT. The rearrangement joins TRBV2 to TRBJ1-6, with D possibly matching TRBD1 (5 bases). Per the germline V gene, CDR1 is SNHLY and CDR2 is FYNNEI. The CDR3 loop spans 13 amino acids. V was trimmed by 7 bases and J by 7 bases, leaving 11 bases between them.